The next 29 T cell receptor beta chains were all read from a single sample in a study of blood T cell repertoires in COVID-19. Some clones are missing from TCRdb's copy, which holds only in-frame ones; the method was immunoSEQ multiplex PCR. This sample has about 140,000 clones, with 80% found just once. Sequenced: peripheral blood. These receptors were collected from a man between 65 and 85 years old who had recovered from COVID-19.

V and J are TRBV5-5 and TRBJ2-7; D uncertain. The germline V and J ends were trimmed by 7 bases and 1 base, with 12 bases remaining between them. Germline V CDR1 and CDR2: SGHKS, YYEKEE (reference sequence). The CDR3 is 13 residues long. The CDR3 loop reads CASGLDPSYEQYF. The CDR3 DNA is TGTGCCAGCGGGCTGGATCCGTCCTACGAGCAGTACTTC. Based on the CDR3 plus reference TRBV5-5 and TRBJ2-7, the full variable domain is DAGVTQSPTHLIKTRGQQVTLRCSPISGHKSVSWYQQVLGQGPQFIFQYYEKEERGRGNFPDRFSARQFPNYSSELNVNALLLGDSALYLCASGLDPSYEQYFGPGTRLTVT.

This clone has a single count. The chain uses TRBV29-1 and TRBJ2-3, with D maybe TRBD1 (5 bases). Trimming stripped 5 bases from V and 1 base from J, with 10 bases between. Germline-derived CDR1 and CDR2 are SQVTM and ANQGSEA. The CDR3 is made up of 13 amino acids. The CDR3 sequence: CSVIIQGTDTQYF. DNA of the CDR3: TGCAGCGTTATAATACAGGGCACAGATACGCAGTATTTT.

In its sample, this clone was seen once. This chain uses TRBV27 with TRBJ2-1; possible D gene TRBD2, 6 bases. The CDR3 covers 12 residues. Trimming took off 8 bases at V and 7 bases at J, with 12 bases between the two ends. Germline V CDR1 and CDR2: MNHEY, SMNVEV (reference sequence). The CDR3 DNA sequence: TGTGCCAGCGCCCTTGGGGGGAATGAGCAGTTCTTC. This codes for CASALGGNEQFF.

This chain connects TRBV7-2 to TRBJ2-1, with 11 positions matching TRBD2. V lost 5 bases, J lost 0 bases, and 6 bases stayed unmatched. The CDR3 loop spans 17 amino acids. Germline assignment: CDR1 SGHTA and CDR2 FQGNSA. The CDR3 sequence: CASSPGTSGRSYNEQFF. The CDR3 DNA reads as TGTGCCAGCAGCCCTGGGACTAGCGGTCGCTCCTACAATGAGCAGTTCTTC. Full variable domain (remainder filled in from reference TRBV7-2 and TRBJ2-1): GAGVSQSPSNKVTEKGKDVELRCDPISGHTALYWYRQSLGQGLEFLIYFQGNSAPDKSGLPSDRFSAERTGGSVSTLTIQRTQQEDSAVYLCASSPGTSGRSYNEQFFGPGTRLTVL.

The rearrangement links TRBV5-1 to TRBJ2-1, with D perhaps TRBD2 (6 bases). Trimming pared 7 bases from V and 8 bases from J, leaving 19 bases between. Germline V gene lookup returns CDR1 SGHRS and CDR2 YFSETQ. The CDR3 spans 14 residues. The CDR3 nucleotides are TGCGCCAGCGAAATCGGGGGTGGGGATTATGAGCAGTTCTTC. This gives the protein CASEIGGGDYEQFF.

This clone was detected only once. This chain connects TRBV5-1 to TRBJ2-3; TRBD2 matches at 14 bases. CDR3 size: 18 residues. Unmatched junction bases numbered 16, after V lost 3 bases and J lost 10 bases. CDR1 SGHRS and CDR2 YFSETQ come from the germline V gene. For the CDR3, the DNA is TGCGCCAGCAGCTCGGGACTAGCGGGAGTGGGGGCTCACGTGTCGCAGTATTTT. It translates to CASSSGLAGVGAHVSQYF.

The rearrangement joins TRBV5-1 to TRBJ1-3, with 7 positions matching TRBD1. V lost 0 bases, J lost 0 bases, and 15 bases stayed unmatched. The CDR3 has 20 amino acids. Germline CDR1 reads SGHRS; CDR2 reads YFSETQ. The DNA of the CDR3 is TGCGCCAGCAGCTTGGAGGGGGCGCGTTACGAACAGAGCTCTGGAAACACCATATATTTT. It encodes CASSLEGARYEQSSGNTIYF.

The rearrangement links TRBV7-2 to TRBJ2-5; 13 nucleotides match TRBD2. Germline CDR1 and CDR2: SGHTA and FQGNSA. The ends lost 6 bases at V and 3 bases at J; junction bases unmatched: 7. The CDR3 has 16 residues. In DNA form, the CDR3 reads TGTGCCAGCAGTTTCAGCGGACTAGCGGGAGAAGAGACCCAGTACTTC. Protein product: CASSFSGLAGEETQYF.

The J gene is TRBJ1-4, the V gene TRBV7-9; D remains unclear. Trimming left V 4 bases short and J 1 base short, with 10 bases between. The germline V gene encodes CDR1 SEHNR and CDR2 FQNEAQ (reference sequence). The CDR3 length is 15 residues. CDR3 amino acids: CASSSPTGTNEKLFF. Here the CDR3 DNA reads TGTGCCAGCAGCTCCCCGACGGGAACTAATGAAAAACTGTTTTTT.

J is TRBJ2-2 and V is TRBV24-1, with a possible D match to TRBD2 (6 bases). Germline V gene data show CDR1 as KGHDR and CDR2 as SFDVKD. The CDR3 runs 17 residues. Trimming took 5 bases from V and 5 from J, leaving 20 bases between them. CDR3 DNA sequence: TGTGCCACCAGTGTCCCTCCGACCGGGCGGGGTACCGGGGAGCTGTTTTTT. This sequence encodes CATSVPPTGRGTGELFF.

The chain couples TRBV30 to TRBJ1-1, with D perhaps matching TRBD1 (6 bases). V was trimmed by 4 bases and J by 7 bases, leaving 16 bases between them. The CDR3 consists of 13 residues. The germline V gene encodes CDR1 GTSNPN and CDR2 SVGIG (reference sequence). The CDR3 bases are TGTGCCTGGACCATAACAGGGTTGGGTGAAGCTTTCTTT. It encodes CAWTITGLGEAFF.

The chain is built from TRBV2 and TRBJ2-5; a weak D match, TRBD2 (6 bases). V was pared by 8 bases and J by 0 bases, with 13 bases between. This CDR3 has 14 amino acids. CDR1 and CDR2 from the germline V gene are SNHLY and FYNNEI. The CDR3 region is CASFSGRHQETQYF. The CDR3 bases are TGTGCCAGCTTCTCGGGGAGGCACCAAGAGACCCAGTACTTC.

The table lists this clone with a count of one. The chain links TRBV29-1 to TRBJ1-1; 9 bases line up with TRBD1. The CDR3 has 15 amino acids. The ends lost 6 bases at V and 4 bases at J; junction bases unmatched: 12. Germline CDR1 reads SQVTM; CDR2 reads ANQGSEA. Here the CDR3 DNA reads TGCAGCGTCCCCGAACAGGGGGCGTTCGGCACTGAAGCTTTCTTT. Protein product: CSVPEQGAFGTEAFF.

This clone was counted a few times. The chain joins TRBV5-6 to TRBJ2-7, with D possibly being TRBD1 (5 bases). The CDR3 covers 12 residues. CDR1 and CDR2 (germline): SGHDT, YYEEEE. V gave up 3 bases and J gave up 8 bases, with 12 bases separating them. The CDR3 spells CASSSRKGKQYF. The CDR3, as DNA: TGTGCCAGCAGCTCCCGAAAGGGGAAGCAGTACTTC. Together with reference TRBV5-6 and TRBJ2-7, the CDR3 gives the full variable domain: DAGVTQSPTHLIKTRGQQVTLRCSPKSGHDTVSWYQQALGQGPQFIFQYYEEEERQRGNFPDRFSGHQFPNYSSELNVNALLLGDSALYLCASSSRKGKQYFGPGTRLTVT.

The chain has TRBV7-2 and TRBJ2-7; weak D call: TRBD2 (6 bases). The germline gives CDR1 SGHTA, CDR2 FQGNSA. This CDR3 has 14 residues. Trimming left V 3 bases short and J 3 bases short, with 12 bases between. This chain's CDR3 is CASSFGRDLYEQYF. The CDR3 DNA follows: TGTGCCAGCAGCTTCGGGCGGGATCTCTACGAGCAGTACTTC.

The V and J genes are TRBV27 and TRBJ2-5; D is uncertain. Trimming took 6 bases from V and 5 from J, leaving 22 bases between them. This CDR3 spans 16 amino acids. Germline loops: CDR1 MNHEY, CDR2 SMNVEV (reference sequence). CDR3 coding DNA: TGTGCCAGCAGCCAGACTGGCCTGGTCCGGAGTGAGACCCAGTACTTC. Its translation is CASSQTGLVRSETQYF.

The V call is TRBV24-1, the J call TRBJ2-3; 11 bases are shared with TRBD2. The length of the CDR3 is 17 residues. Germline V gives CDR1 KGHDR, CDR2 SFDVKD. Losses at the gene ends were 4 bases for V and 1 base for J; bases not matched to a gene: 6. The CDR3 region has the DNA TGTGCCACCAGTGAATCGGGACTAGCGGTTGGCACAGATACGCAGTATTTT. Translation: CATSESGLAVGTDTQYF.

The chain uses TRBV2 and TRBJ2-3, with 7 bases lining up with TRBD2. The CDR3 spans 15 residues. Germline trimming cut 6 bases from V and 4 bases from J; bases unmatched to any gene: 10. Germline CDR1 is SNHLY and CDR2 is FYNNEI. The CDR3 coding sequence is TGTGCCAGCAGGGGGGGGAAAGCGGGACCAGATACGCAGTATTTT. The encoded protein is CASRGGKAGPDTQYF.

The rearrangement joins TRBV5-6 to TRBJ1-6; D not resolved. The germline V and J ends were trimmed by 4 bases and 0 bases, with 11 bases remaining between them. CDR1 is SGHDT and CDR2 is YYEEEE in the germline V gene. The CDR3 has 16 residues. The DNA for the CDR3 is TGTGCCAGCAGCGTGGGGAGGACCTCCTATAATTCACCCCTCCACTTT. Protein sequence: CASSVGRTSYNSPLHF. The whole variable domain, filled in from reference TRBV5-6 and TRBJ1-6, reads DAGVTQSPTHLIKTRGQQVTLRCSPKSGHDTVSWYQQALGQGPQFIFQYYEEEERQRGNFPDRFSGHQFPNYSSELNVNALLLGDSALYLCASSVGRTSYNSPLHFGNGTRLTVT.

The V call is TRBV27, the J call TRBJ1-5; 8 positions agree with TRBD1. J gave up 1 base and V 6 bases, and 8 bases lay outside the gene matches. Looked up from germline, CDR1 is MNHEY and CDR2 is SMNVEV (reference sequence). The CDR3 runs 16 residues. The chain's CDR3 is CASRQAGQGSNQPQHF. In nucleotides, the CDR3 is TGTGCCAGCAGGCAGGCAGGACAGGGAAGCAATCAGCCCCAGCATTTT.

The chain uses TRBV4-1 and TRBJ2-7, with a possible D match to TRBD1 (6 bases). V shed 4 bases and J shed 3 bases, with 16 bases lying between them. This CDR3 comprises 15 residues. The V gene's germline CDR1 is MGHRA and CDR2 YSYEKL. The CDR3 DNA reads as TGCGCCAGCAGCCCTCAGGGGTCTCCTAACTACGAGCAGTACTTC. Translation gives CASSPQGSPNYEQYF.

This chain links TRBV6-5 with TRBJ1-6, with D perhaps TRBD1 (6 bases). CDR1 and CDR2 (germline): MNHEY, SVGAGI. The CDR3 sequence is 13 residues long. Between the trimmed V and J ends, which lost 10 bases and 10 bases, there was a span of 17 bases. The DNA for the CDR3 is TGTGCCACAGGGGTAGCTGAGGGGTCACCCCTCCACTTT. This gives the protein CATGVAEGSPLHF.

The rearrangement uses TRBV5-5 and TRBJ2-1; no clear D gene. Trimming stripped 0 bases from V and 4 bases from J, with 5 bases between. This CDR3 has 13 amino acids. CDR1 is SGHKS, CDR2 YYEKEE, per germline (reference sequence). The DNA for the CDR3 is TGTGCCAGCAGCTTGGGAGAGTACAATGAGCAGTTCTTC. This codes for CASSLGEYNEQFF. The full variable domain, its missing parts supplied by reference TRBV5-5 and TRBJ2-1, is DAGVTQSPTHLIKTRGQQVTLRCSPISGHKSVSWYQQVLGQGPQFIFQYYEKEERGRGNFPDRFSARQFPNYSSELNVNALLLGDSALYLCASSLGEYNEQFFGPGTRLTVL.

This sequence joins TRBV6-5 and TRBJ2-1; D ambiguous. Germline CDR1 is MNHEY and CDR2 is SVGAGI. The CDR3 extends over 13 amino acids. V lost 5 bases, J lost 7 bases, and 12 bases lay in between. CDR3 loop: CASSPAFWNEQFF. As DNA, the CDR3 is TGTGCCAGCAGTCCCGCGTTTTGGAATGAGCAGTTCTTC.

This chain links TRBV5-6 with TRBJ1-1; no reliable D call. CDR3 length equals 14 residues. Per the germline V gene, CDR1 is SGHDT and CDR2 is YYEEEE. The V end was cut by 1 base, the J end by 0 bases, with 7 bases between. CDR3 in DNA: TGTGCCAGCAGCTTGCGAGAACTGAACACTGAAGCTTTCTTT. As protein: CASSLRELNTEAFF.

This clone was seen only once. The V and J genes are TRBV2 and TRBJ1-4; D ambiguous. Germline values: CDR1 SNHLY, CDR2 FYNNEI. The CDR3 has 11 residues. Trimming cost V 6 bases and J 8 bases, with 7 bases left between them. The CDR3 DNA is TGTGCCAGCAGAAGCCTGGAAAAACTGTTTTTT. It specifies CASRSLEKLFF.

The rearrangement uses TRBV18 and TRBJ1-2; the D is unclear. CDR3 length: 14 residues. Trimming removed 2 bases at V and 4 bases at J, with 11 bases between. Germline V CDR1 and CDR2: KGHSH, LQKENI. The CDR3 region has the DNA TGTGCCAGCTCACCAGAGGCGGGTAGCTATGGCTACACCTTC. Residues: CASSPEAGSYGYTF.

The genes are TRBV11-2 and TRBJ2-1; D is possibly TRBD2 (5 bases). The V gene's germline CDR1 is SGHAT and CDR2 FQNNGV. The CDR3 runs to 12 residues. V was clipped by 5 bases and J by 6 bases, with 8 bases between them. The CDR3 sequence is CASSASGNEQFF. DNA for the CDR3: TGTGCCAGCAGCGCGAGCGGCAATGAGCAGTTCTTC.

The rearrangement uses TRBV24-1 and TRBJ2-1, with 10 positions matching TRBD2. The germline CDR1 and CDR2 sequences are KGHDR and SFDVKD. The CDR3 covers 20 residues. V trimming: 6 bases; J trimming: 8 bases; junction bases outside the gene matches: 24. CDR3 sequence reads: CATSRGPGLAPSGSGYEQFF. As DNA, the CDR3 is TGTGCCACCAGTAGGGGCCCCGGGCTCGCGCCTAGCGGGAGCGGGTATGAGCAGTTCTTC.